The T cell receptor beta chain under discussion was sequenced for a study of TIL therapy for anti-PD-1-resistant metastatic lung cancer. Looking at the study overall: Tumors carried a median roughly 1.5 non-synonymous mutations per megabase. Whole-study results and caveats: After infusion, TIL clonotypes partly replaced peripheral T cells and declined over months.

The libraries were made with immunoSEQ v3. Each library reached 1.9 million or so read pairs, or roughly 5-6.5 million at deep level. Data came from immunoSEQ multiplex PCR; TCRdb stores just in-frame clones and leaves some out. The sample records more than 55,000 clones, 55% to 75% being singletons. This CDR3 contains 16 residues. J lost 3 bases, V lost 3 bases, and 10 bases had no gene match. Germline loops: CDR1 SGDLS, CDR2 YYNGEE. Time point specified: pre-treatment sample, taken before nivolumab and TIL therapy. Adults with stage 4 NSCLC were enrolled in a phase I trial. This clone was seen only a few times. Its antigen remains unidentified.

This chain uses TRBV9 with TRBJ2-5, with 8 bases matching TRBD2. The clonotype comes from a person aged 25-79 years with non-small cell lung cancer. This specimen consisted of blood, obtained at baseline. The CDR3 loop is CASSARGGTTEETQYF. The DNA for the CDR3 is TGTGCCAGCAGCGCCCGCGGGGGGACTACAGAAGAGACCCAGTACTTC. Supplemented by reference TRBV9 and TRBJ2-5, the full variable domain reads DSGVTQTPKHLITATGQRVTLRCSPRSGDLSVYWYQQSLDQGLQFLIQYYNGEERAKGNILERFSAQQFPDLHSELNLSSLELGDSALYFCASSARGGTTEETQYFGPGTRLLVL.